This T cell receptor beta chain was obtained from a study of T cells in localized non-small cell lung cancer. The table came from immunoSEQ multiplex PCR; TCRdb's copy has only in-frame clones and leaves some out. Of 26,000 or so clones in the sample, roughly nine tenths were seen once. Comments on this clone: The antigen remains unidentified.

Study outcomes and limitations: Uninvolved nearby lung showed the greatest T cell clonality, exceeding that found in tumor.

The sequencing here drew on peripheral blood, taken before any cancer treatment. This TCR was recovered from a female donor of 60 years or more with stage II squamous cell lung carcinoma.

The CDR3 DNA is TGTGCCAGCAGCTTAAATTCGAACACTGAAGCTTTCTTT. It is translated as CASSLNSNTEAFF. The J gene is TRBJ1-1, the V gene TRBV7-2; D remains unclear. Trimming pared 2 bases from V and 1 base from J, leaving 5 bases between. This CDR3 comprises 13 residues. CDR1 and CDR2 (germline): SGHTA, FQGNSA.